This TCR beta chain was sequenced in a study of sequential checkpoint blockade in melanoma. Study-level background: Patients were randomized 1:1 to nivolumab-then-ipilimumab or ipilimumab-then-nivolumab first-line.

Using immunoSEQ multiplex PCR, the repertoire was profiled, and TCRdb retains in-frame clones only, with some absent. The sample lists approximately 8,000 clones; approximately 67% were seen once. A note on this clone: Other nucleotide sequences from this sample produce the same CDR3.

The treatment: randomized to nivolumab then ipilimumab (arm A) or the reverse (arm B). None of the patients previously received DNA-damaging chemotherapy. Germline V lookup: CDR1 SGDLS, CDR2 YYNGEE. The V and J ends lost 0 bases and 7 bases respectively, with 7 bases between them. This CDR3 has 12 residues. The origin of this receptor is a human patient with melanoma. Some clones in this sample may be carry-over from other donors' samples. The sequenced sample was CD8+ T cells sorted from blood (inferred from file names), obtained from a patient given nivolumab and ipilimumab in sequence. The chain joins TRBV9 to TRBJ1-2; D unresolved. The CDR3 DNA follows: TGTGCCAGCAGCGTAGGGCGGGGTGGCTACACCTTC. This gives the protein CASSVGRGGYTF.